The next 27 T cell receptor beta chains were all read from a single sample in a study of control samples from healthy donors and cancer patients. Assay: immunoSEQ multiplex PCR; the TCRdb copy retains only in-frame clones and omits some. The table shows 150,000 to 200,000 clones, with about 90% occurring only once. Input material: blood. These receptors originate from a man aged 18-30 years in good health.

V and J are TRBV4-2 and TRBJ1-6; a possible D gene is TRBD1 (6 bases). V was shortened by 7 bases and J by 9 bases, with 22 bases between the two germline ends. Germline V lookup: CDR1 LGHNA, CDR2 YNFKEQ. The CDR3 spans 16 residues. The CDR3 loop is CASKATGSDRSSPLHF. CDR3 sequence (DNA): TGTGCCAGCAAGGCAACAGGGAGCGATCGAAGTTCACCCCTCCACTTT.

J is TRBJ2-7 and V is TRBV29-1; 8 bases are a match to TRBD1. The CDR3 covers 13 residues. Germline-derived CDR1 and CDR2 are SQVTM and ANQGSEA. With V trimmed by 7 bases and J by 5 bases, 10 bases remained unmatched. This CDR3 is CSAKQGGGHEQYF. In DNA form, the CDR3 reads TGCAGCGCTAAACAGGGGGGAGGTCACGAGCAGTACTTC.

This clone showed up just once. The chain joins TRBV2 to TRBJ2-7, with D possibly called TRBD1 or TRBD2 (5 bases each). Germline V lookup: CDR1 SNHLY, CDR2 FYNNEI. V was trimmed by 3 bases and J by 5 bases, leaving 14 bases between them. This CDR3 region has 14 residues. CDR3 residues: CASSDRDPADEQYF. DNA of the CDR3: TGTGCCAGCAGTGATCGGGACCCCGCCGACGAGCAGTACTTC.

The chain carries TRBV27 and TRBJ1-4; D unclear. Germline lookup yields CDR1 MNHEY and CDR2 SMNVEV (reference sequence). V was trimmed by 3 bases and J by 6 bases, leaving 11 bases between them. The CDR3 covers 14 residues. CDR3 in DNA: TGTGCCAGCAGTTTGGAAGCCGGCCATGAAAAACTGTTTTTT. Amino acid sequence: CASSLEAGHEKLFF.

The gene calls are TRBV7-8 and TRBJ2-7; D might be TRBD1 or TRBD2, each matching 6 bases. Germline-derived CDR1 and CDR2 are SGHVS and FQNEAQ. The CDR3 is 15 residues long. V lost 4 bases and J lost 2, with 15 bases in between. This CDR3 reads CASSWGRGDPYEQYF. The CDR3 coding sequence is TGTGCCAGCAGCTGGGGAAGGGGGGACCCCTACGAGCAGTACTTC.

This chain connects TRBV4-3 to TRBJ1-1; the match to TRBD1 covers 9 bases. The CDR3 is made up of 14 amino acids. V shed 1 base, J shed 3 bases, and the junction held 0 bases outside the gene matches. In germline, CDR1 is LGHNA, CDR2 YSLEER. CDR3 amino acids: CASSQGTGDTEAFF. Here the CDR3 DNA reads TGCGCCAGCAGCCAAGGGACAGGGGACACTGAAGCTTTCTTT.

The chain combines TRBV16 with TRBJ2-1, with TRBD2 identical over 7 bases. The CDR3 has 14 amino acids. After removal of 7 bases from V and 12 bases from J, the junction contained 15 bases not matched to a gene. The germline V gene has CDR1 KGHSY and CDR2 FQNENV. CDR3 sequence (DNA): TGTGCCAGCACCTTCAGCGTAGCCCCGGGGGGGCAGTTCTTC. Translating it yields CASTFSVAPGGQFF.

V gene TRBV27 combines with J gene TRBJ1-6; no clear D gene. Trimming took off 3 bases at V and 4 bases at J, with 7 bases between the two ends. Germline V gene lookup returns CDR1 MNHEY and CDR2 SMNVEV (reference sequence). This CDR3 region has 14 residues. The CDR3 here is CASSFVAYNSPLHF. For the CDR3, the DNA is TGTGCCAGCAGTTTTGTTGCTTATAATTCACCCCTCCACTTT.

The chain recombines TRBV4-3 with TRBJ2-7; D uncertain. The CDR3 consists of 15 residues. V was clipped by 4 bases and J by 2 bases, with 15 bases between them. CDR1 LGHNA and CDR2 YSLEER come from the germline V gene. The CDR3: CASSLQAVDPYEQYF. The CDR3 coding sequence is TGCGCCAGCAGCCTGCAGGCGGTTGATCCCTACGAGCAGTACTTC.

The CDR3 nucleotides are TGTGCCAGCAGATACGGGCCCAACGAAAAACTGTTTTTT. Protein: CASRYGPNEKLFF. V usage is TRBV6-5 and J usage is TRBJ1-4; no definite D call. V gave up 6 bases and J gave up 8 bases, with 13 bases separating them. Germline V lookup: CDR1 MNHEY, CDR2 SVGAGI. This CDR3 has 13 amino acids.

V gene TRBV12-3 or TRBV12-4 combines with J gene TRBJ1-6; the D gene is possibly TRBD1 (5 bases). The length of the CDR3 is 13 residues. Trimming stripped 6 bases from V and 8 bases from J, with 11 bases between. The CDR3 sequence: CASSPQGYSPLHF. CDR3 coding DNA: TGTGCCAGCAGCCCCCAGGGTTATTCACCCCTCCACTTT.

This clone was counted a single time. V and J are TRBV5-5 and TRBJ2-7; D remains ambiguous. This CDR3 contains 15 residues. Germline values: CDR1 SGHKS, CDR2 YYEKEE (reference sequence). Trimming took off 3 bases at V and 2 bases at J, with 15 bases between the two ends. CDR3 coding DNA: TGTGCCAGCAGCTCCCCAAATTTTGTGACCTACGAGCAGTACTTC. Protein sequence: CASSSPNFVTYEQYF.

This clone has only one observation. The rearrangement joins TRBV18 to TRBJ2-5, with 7 bases aligning to TRBD1. V lost 4 bases, J lost 4 bases, and 18 bases stayed unmatched. Germline CDR1 is KGHSH and CDR2 is LQKENI. There are 18 residues in the CDR3. CDR3 protein: CASSLNPAIGGSVETQYF. CDR3 sequence (DNA): TGTGCCAGCTCACTCAATCCCGCAATAGGGGGCTCGGTAGAGACCCAGTACTTC.

The chain has TRBV19 and TRBJ2-4; D might be TRBD2 (7 bases). Germline values: CDR1 LNHDA, CDR2 SQIVND (reference sequence). This CDR3 is built from 18 residues. V shed 4 bases and J shed 0 bases, with 19 bases lying between them. Here the CDR3 DNA reads TGTGCCAGTAGTACCCTTTTTACAGGGAGGGTAGCCAAAAACATTCAGTACTTC. Its protein product is CASSTLFTGRVAKNIQYF.

The chain combines TRBV29-1 with TRBJ2-3; 10 bases agree with TRBD2. V trimming: 6 bases; J trimming: 4 bases; junction bases outside the gene matches: 1. The CDR3 spans 12 residues. Looked up from germline, CDR1 is SQVTM and CDR2 is ANQGSEA. CDR3 sequence (DNA): TGCAGCGTCAGCGGGGGGGCAGATACGCAGTATTTT. This gives the protein CSVSGGADTQYF.

V is TRBV9 and J is TRBJ1-2, with D perhaps TRBD1 (6 bases). The CDR3 is 15 residues long. The germline CDR1 and CDR2 sequences are SGDLS and YYNGEE. Trimming removed 0 bases at V and 3 bases at J, with 12 bases between. CDR3 amino acids: CASSVAAGEDYGYTF. The CDR3, as DNA: TGTGCCAGCAGCGTAGCGGCAGGGGAGGACTATGGCTACACCTTC.

As DNA, the CDR3 is TGTGCCAGCAGCCAACCAGGGGTCCGGGAGACCCAGTACTTC. Its translation: CASSQPGVRETQYF. The genes are TRBV4-2 and TRBJ2-5; D perhaps matches TRBD1 (6 bases). The V end was cut by 2 bases, the J end by 5 bases, with 12 bases between. The CDR3 consists of 14 residues. Germline V gives CDR1 LGHNA, CDR2 YNFKEQ.

V gene TRBV28 combines with J gene TRBJ2-7; TRBD1 matches at 8 bases. This CDR3 comprises 15 residues. Germline V CDR1 and CDR2: MDHEN, SYDVKM. With 4 bases clipped from V and 3 bases from J, the junction kept 8 bases outside the gene matches. CDR3 amino acids: CASSSDRGRVYEQYF. The CDR3 nucleotides read TGTGCCAGCAGTTCCGACAGGGGAAGGGTCTACGAGCAGTACTTC.

The chain combines TRBV30 with TRBJ2-1, with 7 bases aligning to TRBD2. V shed 5 bases, J shed 2 bases, and the junction held 6 bases outside the gene matches. This CDR3 spans 14 amino acids. The V gene's germline CDR1 is GTSNPN and CDR2 SVGIG (reference sequence). CDR3 DNA: TGTGCCTGGCAAGGACTAGTTCCCTACAATGAGCAGTTCTTC. This codes for CAWQGLVPYNEQFF.

The rearrangement joins TRBV6-5 to TRBJ2-4; D gene ambiguous. This CDR3 is built from 15 residues. V was shortened by 4 bases and J by 3 bases, with 13 bases between the two germline ends. The V gene's germline CDR1 is MNHEY and CDR2 SVGAGI. CDR3 amino acids: CASSSPRSNKNIQYF. The CDR3, as DNA: TGTGCCAGCAGTTCACCCAGGTCGAACAAAAACATTCAGTACTTC.

The chain joins TRBV9 to TRBJ2-2, with D perhaps matching TRBD1 (5 bases). Trimming removed 0 bases from V and 5 bases from J, with 11 bases in between. Per the germline V gene, CDR1 is SGDLS and CDR2 is YYNGEE. The CDR3 extends over 15 amino acids. The CDR3 region has the DNA TGTGCCAGCAGCGTAGAGACAGCTAGTACCGGGGAGCTGTTTTTT. Amino acids: CASSVETASTGELFF.

This clone was counted only a few times. The V and J genes are TRBV5-4 and TRBJ2-5; D ambiguous. V dropped 2 bases and J dropped 2 bases, with 7 bases sitting between them. The length of the CDR3 is 13 residues. Germline CDR1 and CDR2: SGHNT and YYREEE (reference sequence). Here the CDR3 DNA reads TGTGCCAGCAGCTTTTCCATACAAGAGACCCAGTACTTC. This sequence encodes CASSFSIQETQYF.

This CDR3 is CASSLGQEETQYF. The DNA for the CDR3 is TGTGCCAGCAGTTTAGGTCAGGAAGAGACCCAGTACTTC. The chain recombines TRBV12-3 or TRBV12-4 with TRBJ2-5; no reliable D call. V lost 1 base and J lost 3, with 6 bases in between. CDR3 length equals 13 residues.

The genes are TRBV19 and TRBJ1-1, with a weak D call TRBD1 (5 bases). The CDR3 runs to 14 residues. CDR1 is LNHDA, CDR2 SQIVND, per germline (reference sequence). V lost 5 bases and J 0 bases, leaving 10 bases between the germline ends. The CDR3 region has the DNA TGTGCCAGTAGTGTCGGGACCGTGAACACTGAAGCTTTCTTT. It encodes CASSVGTVNTEAFF.

The chain links TRBV14 to TRBJ1-4, with D unresolved. The CDR3 extends over 15 amino acids. The V end lost 1 base, the J end lost 8 bases, and 14 bases lay between the germline ends. CDR1 is SGHDN and CDR2 is FVKESK in the germline V gene. CDR3: CASSQVGGRGEKLFF. CDR3 coding DNA: TGTGCCAGCAGCCAAGTGGGCGGTAGAGGCGAAAAACTGTTTTTT.

CDR3 region: CASQGPDTQYF. In DNA, the CDR3 is TGTGCCAGCCAGGGGCCAGATACGCAGTATTTT. This chain connects TRBV27 to TRBJ2-3; a weak D match, TRBD1 (6 bases). CDR1 MNHEY and CDR2 SMNVEV come from the germline V gene (reference sequence). V lost 8 bases to trimming and J lost 4 bases, with 7 bases between them. CDR3 length: 11 residues.

This rearrangement joins TRBV19 to TRBJ2-7; no definite D call. The CDR3 runs to 15 residues. Germline-derived CDR1 and CDR2 are LNHDA and SQIVND (reference sequence). V lost 0 bases to trimming and J lost 3 bases, with 12 bases between them. The CDR3 DNA sequence: TGTGCCAGTAGTATAGATCGGGCCCGGGTCTACGAGCAGTACTTC. It specifies CASSIDRARVYEQYF.